Reported below is one T cell receptor beta chain. What this receptor recognizes is not known. Base quality data are lacking; no much larger clone is found one base away. Patients with autoimmune disease history or receiving systemic immunosuppression were excluded from the trial. Peripheral blood for TCR sequencing was collected from all dose cohorts at baseline, on cycle 4 day 1, and on cycle 7 day 1. Samples were obtained from an open-label, multicenter, first-in-human phase I dose-escalation trial of ivuxolimab. The trial enrolled adults with locally advanced or metastatic head and neck squamous cell, hepatocellular, melanoma or renal cell carcinoma. Before TCR sequencing, CD4+ T cells and CD8+ T cells from peripheral blood were sorted into separate populations. Genomic DNA was extracted from sorted cells for sequencing of the TCRbeta CDR3 region. The immunoSEQ Assay was used to sequence the TCRbeta CDR3 regions. TCRdb obtained this table from immuneACCESS and retained in-frame rearrangements with V and J assigned. These tables miss some clones; where compared with another copy, unresolved V genes account for less than half of the shortfall, and the remainder is unexplained. For this sample the table gives about 62,000 clones, of which approximately 81% were detected only once. Under 4.5% of the sample belongs to the ten largest clones.

This entry comes from a study of OX40 agonist ivuxolimab in advanced cancers. For the wider study: Ivuxolimab, which targeted the costimulatory receptor OX40 (CD134), was an agonistic, fully human IgG2 monoclonal antibody. The paper covers the monotherapy dose-escalation part of the phase I ivuxolimab trial, which included N of about 50 patients. Among the approximately 54 dose-escalation patients, 19 had hepatocellular carcinoma, 15 or so melanoma, 9 renal cell carcinoma and 9 head and neck cancer. The dose-escalation cohort was around 84% male with a mean age of about 54 years, ranging from about 23 to 85. Peripheral TCRbeta sequencing aimed to test whether ivuxolimab altered TCR sequence diversity and caused clonal T-cell expansion. Patients were allowed to have had prior anti-PD-1, anti-PD-L1 or anti-CTLA-4 therapy, and 40% of the dose-escalation patients had been treated with checkpoint inhibitors. Partial responses occurred in three dose-escalation patients: two with cutaneous melanoma and one with hepatocellular carcinoma. Intravenous ivuxolimab was administered to patients every 2 weeks at six dose levels: 0.01, 0.1, 0.3, 1.5, 3 and 10 mg/kg.

Taken from cysteine to phenylalanine, the CDR3 has 13 residues. The CDR3 DNA has 39 bases and is translated from base 1. The germline V gene (reference sequence) sets CDR1 to SEHNR and CDR2 to FQNEAQ. The V and J ends are trimmed by 7 bases and 6 bases, leaving 12 bases between them. The study at large found these results: At doses of 0.1 to 3.0 mg/kg, clonal expansion of both CD4+ and CD8+ T cells in blood was seen between baseline and week 6. Low levels of normalized T-cell clonal expansion were also seen in some patients who did not respond. After ivuxolimab, expanded clones were on average more numerous among CD8+ T cells than among CD4+ T cells. In the 0.1-3.0 mg/kg groups, partial responders were among the patients with the lowest normalized peripheral clonal expansion, particularly in CD8+ T cells. Which antigens the clonally expanded peripheral T cells were specific for was not determined.

The origin of this receptor is an adult with an advanced solid tumor such as melanoma, head and neck, liver or kidney cancer. The receptor chain draws on TRBV7-9 and TRBJ2-2; confidence is insufficient to name the D gene. The sample here was CD4+ or CD8+ T cells sorted from blood, taken in a trial of the OX40 agonist ivuxolimab. The CDR3: CASNEPGPGELFF. The nucleotide sequence is TGTGCCAGCAACGAACCTGGGCCCGGGGAGCTGTTTTTT.